A single sample gave rise to the 2 T cell receptor beta chains below, sequenced in a study of T-cell reconstitution after alpha-beta-depleted transplantation in children. It was with unique molecular identifiers that the TCRbeta library was prepared. TCRdb analysed the PCR reads with MiXCR anew, one entry per CDR3 protein. The sample carries hundreds of thousands of distinct CDR3 sequences, around 17% recorded once. The sample here was PBMCs from the stem cell graft donor, taken from the stem cell graft. The receptor source for this set is a human donor who donated a stem cell graft to a child with acute myeloid leukemia.

The chain joins TRBV28 to TRBJ2-5, with 7 bases that match TRBD1. Germline V gene data show CDR1 as MDHEN and CDR2 as SYDVKM. The CDR3 is made up of 14 amino acids. Trimming cost V 5 bases and J 1 base; bases outside gene matches: 4. CDR3: CASSQHRGQETQYF. DNA of the CDR3: TGTGCCAGCAGTCAGCACAGGGGCCAAGAGACCCAGTACTTC.

This clonotype was observed at least ten times. V and J are TRBV20-1 and TRBJ2-1, with unresolved D. Germline lookup yields CDR1 DFQATT and CDR2 SNEGSKA (reference sequence). This CDR3 has 12 amino acids. V was trimmed by 1 base and J by 7 bases, leaving 8 bases between them. CDR3 in amino acids: CSARVESNEQFF. The CDR3 DNA reads TGCAGTGCTAGAGTTGAGAGTAATGAGCAGTTCTTC.